This T cell receptor beta chain was sequenced in a study of shared clonotypes between healthy human individuals (dated by TCRdb to 2019 to 2021). As for the study more broadly: A couple of women and a few men aged 18 to 49 years were included in the cohort. Per donor, three plates each were used for CD4 naive and CD4 memory, two for CD8 naive, and one for CD8 memory. To estimate repertoire size and how much clonotype sharing occurs between individuals, the study deeply sequenced the blood TCR repertoires of about 5 healthy adults. Different laboratories and diverse techniques were used to prepare libraries and sequence TCR repertoires, to increase sequencing depth and limit assay-specific biases. Each donor's leukapheresis produced roughly between roughly 0.85 and 10 billion PBMCs.

The germline V gene encodes CDR1 MNHNS and CDR2 SASEGT. The CDR3 has 17 amino acids, counting the end cysteine and phenylalanine. CDR3 DNA is the only sequence kept; it has 51 bases, read in frame from the first base. A distance of 15 bases separates the germline ends of V and J, which lose 0 bases and 3 bases respectively. The paper's findings and limits, for the study overall: Incomplete sequencing was indicated by rarefaction of sorted-subset datasets, despite the large sequencing depth. Pairwise subsampling indicated that sequencing depth was expected to affect the degree of clonotype sharing among donors. Naive subsets generally had larger estimated clonotype richness than memory subsets did. Across a handful of donors, approximately 5% of naive CD4, approximately 4% of naive CD8, roughly 2.2% of memory CD4, and approximately 0.4% of memory CD8 clonotypes were shared. Sampling was restricted to blood, and TCR repertoires in tissue are likely to differ from TCR repertoires in blood. Higher generation probabilities were observed for clonotypes shared by all four sorted-subset donors than for non-shared clonotypes. Because the study included a small number of donors, the genetic and exposure-history diversity represented was limited.

This clone was seen just once. Its specific antigen is unknown. It has no much larger one-base neighbor in the sample; base qualities were not kept. Using the deep immunoSEQ assay, TCR CDR3 regions were amplified from genomic DNA by multiplex PCR. Extracted genomic DNA from each cell subset was spread evenly across all wells of several immunoSEQ 96-well plates, with each plate serving as a replicate. For sorted subsets, each replicate PCR was loaded with 200 ng genomic DNA, equivalent to about 30,000 T cell genomes. The purified libraries were quantified using a Qubit 3.0 fluorometer, sized with a Bioanalyzer 2100, and then quantified again using the KAPA Library Quantification kit. Each immunoSEQ 96-well plate was sequenced on its own single-read 150-cycle Illumina NextSeq 550 flow cell. Regarding the original processing steps: Because the immunoSEQ output held only junctional sequences and lacked quality scores, the filtering could not match the filtering applied to full-length reads. To assign V/J genes and CDR3, sequences were annotated using PyIR, a Python wrapper for IgBLAST v1.9, with IMGT germline references. Reads were filtered out if the reads had weak V/J assignments (E-value above 1e-6), no CDR3, stop codons, out-of-frame junctions, or ambiguous translated residues. A V3J clonotype was defined by an identical inferred V gene, J gene, and CDR3 amino acid sequence. Percentage overlap between repertoires was calculated by dividing the number of shared unique clonotypes by the size of the smaller repertoire. Repertoire richness was assessed with RTK rarefaction, the Chao1 estimator, and Recon v2.1 estimates of unobserved clonotypes. Generation probabilities for all TCRbeta clonotypes obtained by the gDNA method from a handful of donors were computed using OLGA. TCRdb re-hosts the immuneACCESS table, in-frame sequences only. Its copies lack some clones; in the studies checked, an unresolved V gene accounts for under half of them, and the cause for the rest is not known. For V, J and clone size, that table is used; D and trimming come from the DNA. This sample has around 1.9 million clones in its table, and roughly 95% of those were observed once. Around 1.7% of the sample is taken by the ten largest.

For the CD8 naive samples, CD45RO-negative cells were positively selected for CCR7, yielding a CD45RA+CCR7+ population from which TemRA cells were excluded. The donors were healthy, HIV-negative adults who had no recently reported acute infections or vaccinations. All donors were Caucasian adults living in Nashville, Tennessee, USA. Blood was obtained by leukapheresis, after which PBMCs were separated by Ficoll-Histopaque density gradient centrifugation and cryopreserved in liquid nitrogen vapor phase. Analytical flow cytometry was used to check the purity and quantity of each magnetically sorted T cell population. Genomic DNA was isolated from each sorted fraction and quantified by UV absorbance on a Nanodrop 2000c.

The V gene is TRBV6-1 and the J gene is TRBJ1-3; 5 matching bases give a weak D call of TRBD1. Sequenced: naive CD8+ T cells from PBMCs. The cell subset or site label here, explained by the study, means: CD45RA+CCR7+. This receptor was identified in a man between 18 and 29 years old in good health. Some clones in this sample may be carry-over from other donors' samples. The nucleotide sequence reads as follows: TGTGCCAGCAGTGAAGCGCTAGGGTGGGGGTTTGGAAACACCATATATTTT. It encodes CASSEALGWGFGNTIYF.